This T cell receptor beta chain was identified during a study of T cell responses to AZD1222 COVID-19 vaccine. Findings and caveats of the study: Only after the peak T cell response were repertoires sampled. The study identified only five or six AZD1222 recipients as seropositive at baseline.

Profiled with immunoSEQ multiplex PCR; TCRdb holds only in-frame clones, not every one. The table has about 180,000 clones, around 90% seen once. As for this clone: Antigen: not known.

The sample in question was peripheral blood, obtained on day 0 of AZD1222 vaccination. The TCR sequence derives from an adult in good health.

The CDR3 is CASSQEVTDSYEQYF. CDR3 DNA: TGCGCCAGCAGCCAAGAAGTGACAGACTCCTACGAGCAGTACTTC. V gene TRBV4-3 combines with J gene TRBJ2-7; possibly TRBD1 for D (5 bases). V shed 0 bases and J shed 0 bases, with 9 bases lying between them. The germline V gene encodes CDR1 LGHNA and CDR2 YSLEER. This CDR3 region has 15 residues.